These 2 T cell receptor beta chains share one sample of origin, sequenced in a study of radiation and T cells in renal cell carcinoma. Clones were read by immunoSEQ multiplex PCR, and TCRdb kept only the in-frame ones, dropping some. The sample shows 140,000 to 150,000 clones, 86% of them seen only once. Regarding time point: blood 4 weeks post-SBRT, at nephrectomy. Treatment reported: 15 Gy SBRT to primary tumor, nephrectomy 4 weeks later. Source: blood, taken from a patient whose treatment included radiotherapy and nephrectomy. The source is a woman between 50 and 59 years old with renal cell carcinoma.

The V and J genes are TRBV5-5 and TRBJ2-3; weak D call: TRBD2 (6 bases). V was trimmed by 7 bases and J by 0 bases, leaving 15 bases between them. Germline assignment: CDR1 SGHKS and CDR2 YYEKEE (reference sequence). There are 15 residues in the CDR3. CDR3 DNA sequence: TGTGCCAGCGAACGGGGGACCTCTAGCACAGATACGCAGTATTTT. Encoded protein: CASERGTSSTDTQYF.

J is TRBJ2-7 and V is TRBV28; D is ambiguous. This CDR3 has 11 residues. Germline CDR1 reads MDHEN; CDR2 reads SYDVKM. Trimming left V 4 bases short and J 12 bases short, with 13 bases between. CDR3 sequence: CASSSPSRLYF. CDR3 nucleotide sequence: TGTGCCAGCAGTTCCCCGTCTAGACTGTACTTC.